These 28 T cell receptor beta chains came from one sample sequenced in a study of control samples from healthy donors and cancer patients. Only in-frame clones appear in the TCRdb table, and some are missing; sequencing was by immunoSEQ multiplex PCR. This sample has 150,000 to 200,000 clones, with 91% found just once. Material for sequencing was blood. These receptors all come from a woman aged 25 to 39 in good health.

This chain joins TRBV11-3 and TRBJ2-7; D gene uncertain. The CDR3 has 12 amino acids. The V end lost 1 base, the J end lost 1 base, and 2 bases lay between the germline ends. Germline V gives CDR1 SGHNT, CDR2 YENEEA. The CDR3 DNA reads as TGTGCCAGCAGCTTAGCATCCTACGAGCAGTACTTC. Its protein is CASSLASYEQYF.

Notes on this clone: This sample includes further DNA sequences coding for the same CDR3. The chain carries TRBV7-3 and TRBJ1-6, with 11 bases fitting TRBD1. CDR1 is SGHTA and CDR2 is FQGTGA in the germline V gene. J was trimmed by 5 bases and V by 0 bases; bases with no gene match: 3. The CDR3 covers 17 residues. The CDR3 DNA follows: TGTGCCAGCAGCTTAACAGGGACAGGGGGAAATAATTCACCCCTCCACTTT. Protein sequence: CASSLTGTGGNNSPLHF.

This sequence joins TRBV4-2 and TRBJ1-5, with no clear D. Trimming left V 0 bases short and J 3 bases short, with 9 bases between. Per the germline V gene, CDR1 is LGHNA and CDR2 is YNFKEQ. There are 15 residues in the CDR3. The CDR3 DNA sequence: TGTGCCAGCAGCCAAGAACTGGGGTCCAATCAGCCCCAGCATTTT. Protein: CASSQELGSNQPQHF.

The rearrangement joins TRBV7-9 to TRBJ2-3; 9 nucleotides line up with TRBD2. The CDR3 sequence is 15 residues long. Germline V gene sequence: CDR1 SEHNR, CDR2 FQNEAQ (reference sequence). V lost 1 base, J lost 1 base, and 0 bases stayed unmatched. CDR3 sequence reads: CASSLVAGGTDTQYF. The CDR3 DNA reads as TGTGCCAGCAGCTTAGTAGCGGGGGGCACAGATACGCAGTATTTT. Variable domain in full (rest from reference TRBV7-9 and TRBJ2-3): DTGVSQNPRHKITKRGQNVTFRCDPISEHNRLYWYRQTLGQGPEFLTYFQNEAQLEKSRLLSDRFSAERPKGSFSTLEIQRTEQGDSAMYLCASSLVAGGTDTQYFGPGTRLTVL.

V gene TRBV6-4 combines with J gene TRBJ2-2, with 7 bases identical to TRBD2. Trimming removed 2 bases from V and 1 base from J; junction bases left unmatched: 4. Germline V gene data show CDR1 as MRHNA and CDR2 as SNTAGT. There are 16 residues in the CDR3. Here the CDR3 reads CASSDGASGNTGELFF. The DNA of the CDR3 is TGTGCCAGCAGTGACGGGGCTAGCGGGAACACCGGGGAGCTGTTTTTT.

This clone showed up just once. The V gene is TRBV28, the J gene TRBJ2-1, with 11 positions matching TRBD2. Germline assignment: CDR1 MDHEN and CDR2 SYDVKM. V dropped 5 bases and J dropped 2; count of bases not matched to a gene: 2. There are 15 residues in the CDR3. The CDR3 loop reads CASSQLAGAYNEQFF. The CDR3 nucleotides are TGTGCCAGCAGTCAACTAGCGGGAGCCTACAATGAGCAGTTCTTC.

The CDR3: CASTGTPVNEQFF. CDR3 DNA: TGTGCCAGTACCGGGACCCCTGTTAATGAGCAGTTCTTC. The chain is built from TRBV19 and TRBJ2-1; D is perhaps TRBD1 or TRBD2 (5 bases each). Germline CDR1 LNHDA, CDR2 SQIVND (reference sequence). The CDR3 is made up of 13 amino acids. Deletions cut 7 bases from V and 7 bases from J, with 14 bases between.

V and J are TRBV11-2 and TRBJ1-2; maybe TRBD1 (6 bases). This CDR3 region has 15 residues. Germline CDR1 SGHAT, CDR2 FQNNGV. V lost 1 base and J 4 bases, leaving 13 bases between the germline ends. CDR3 coding DNA: TGTGCCAGCAGCTTAGGGCAGGGGTCCCCCTATGGCTACACCTTC. Encoded protein: CASSLGQGSPYGYTF.

The count of this clone is one. The CDR3 sequence is CASSYSGVYGYTF. The DNA of the CDR3 is TGTGCCAGCAGTTACTCAGGGGTCTATGGCTACACCTTC. V usage is TRBV6-5 and J usage is TRBJ1-2; possible D gene TRBD1, 5 bases. Germline CDR1 MNHEY, CDR2 SVGAGI. V was shortened by 0 bases and J by 4 bases, with 6 bases between the two germline ends. The length of the CDR3 is 13 residues.

Worth noting for this clone: The germline gene is not matched at one end of the junction; a read error may be the cause. The chain has TRBV7-9 and TRBJ2-1; TRBD2 matches 11 bases. The CDR3 extends over 14 amino acids. The germline gives CDR1 SEHNR, CDR2 FQNEAQ (reference sequence). The CDR3 nucleotides are TGTGCCAGCAGCATAGCGGGAGGGGTCAATGAGCAGTTCTTC. This gives the protein CASSIAGGVNEQFF. Full variable domain (rest looked up from reference TRBV7-9 and TRBJ2-1): DTGVSQNPRHKITKRGQNVTFRCDPISEHNRLYWYRQTLGQGPEFLTYFQNEAQLEKSRLLSDRFSAERPKGSFSTLEIQRTEQGDSAMYLCASSIAGGVNEQFFGPGTRLTVL.

This clone has just one count. The V gene is TRBV19, the J gene TRBJ2-5, with D perhaps matching TRBD1 (6 bases). The germline CDR1 and CDR2 sequences are LNHDA and SQIVND (reference sequence). The CDR3 contains 12 residues. The V gene lost 6 bases and the J gene lost 5 bases, with 10 bases spanning the gap. Here the CDR3 DNA reads TGTGCCAGTAGCCCTAGGGGGGAGACCCAGTACTTC. This encodes CASSPRGETQYF.

This chain links TRBV7-2 with TRBJ1-1; the match to TRBD1 covers 8 bases. Germline trimming cut 1 base from V and 0 bases from J; bases unmatched to any gene: 1. This CDR3 has 15 residues. Germline loops: CDR1 SGHTA, CDR2 FQGNSA. The CDR3 is CASSLGTGMNTEAFF. The CDR3 nucleotides read TGTGCCAGCAGCTTAGGGACAGGGATGAACACTGAAGCTTTCTTT.

This chain connects TRBV11-2 to TRBJ2-2; no clear D gene. CDR3 length: 13 amino acids. V gave up 2 bases and J gave up 2 bases, with 3 bases separating them. Germline CDR1 SGHAT, CDR2 FQNNGV. As DNA, the CDR3 is TGTGCCAGCAGCTTACAAAACACCGGGGAGCTGTTTTTT. Amino acids: CASSLQNTGELFF.

The gene calls are TRBV19 and TRBJ1-5; 9 nucleotides align to TRBD1. The V and J ends lost 5 bases and 3 bases, in that order; junction bases with no gene match: 8. The V gene's germline CDR1 is LNHDA and CDR2 SQIVND (reference sequence). The CDR3 is made up of 16 amino acids. The CDR3 DNA reads TGTGCCAGTAGTTCCCGGACAGGGGCCTACAATCAGCCCCAGCATTTT. Residues: CASSSRTGAYNQPQHF.

This chain links TRBV6-2 or TRBV6-3 with TRBJ2-7, with 12 bases fitting TRBD2. The germline CDR1 and CDR2 sequences are MNHEY and SVGEGT. V lost 4 bases, J lost 5 bases, and 12 bases stayed unmatched. This CDR3 is built from 17 residues. CDR3 nucleotide sequence: TGTGCCAGCAGTTCGCCCCGCCTAGCGGGAGGGCCCCACGAGCAGTACTTC. Its translation: CASSSPRLAGGPHEQYF.

This chain uses TRBV28 with TRBJ2-5; 9 nucleotides align to TRBD1. Germline CDR1 MDHEN, CDR2 SYDVKM. The CDR3 runs to 15 residues. V was clipped by 3 bases and J by 3 bases; unmatched bases: 5. The CDR3 DNA reads as TGTGCCAGCAGTTTCGGGACAGGGAGGAAAGAGACCCAGTACTTC. Translation: CASSFGTGRKETQYF.

This chain joins TRBV7-6 and TRBJ2-5; D is undetermined. This CDR3 region has 13 residues. Germline V lookup: CDR1 SGHVS, CDR2 FNYEAQ. Deletions cut 4 bases from V and 3 bases from J, with 9 bases between. CDR3 sequence reads: CASSYTLEETQYF. The CDR3 DNA reads as TGTGCCAGCAGCTACACCTTGGAAGAGACCCAGTACTTC. Full variable domain (outside the CDR3, taken from reference TRBV7-6 and TRBJ2-5): GAGVSQSPRYKVTKRGQDVALRCDPISGHVSLYWYRQALGQGPEFLTYFNYEAQQDKSGLPNDRFSAERPEGSISTLTIQRTEQRDSAMYRCASSYTLEETQYFGPGTRLLVL.

J is TRBJ2-7 and V is TRBV4-2; weak D call: TRBD2 (5 bases). Germline loops: CDR1 LGHNA, CDR2 YNFKEQ. Trimming removed 0 bases from V and 6 bases from J, with 6 bases in between. This CDR3 is 12 amino acids long. The CDR3 protein is CASSQDRGEQYF. The CDR3 nucleotides are TGTGCCAGCAGCCAAGATCGGGGCGAGCAGTACTTC.

The V gene is TRBV10-3, the J gene TRBJ1-3; tentative D call: TRBD1 (6 bases). V lost 4 bases and J lost 0, with 10 bases in between. The germline V gene encodes CDR1 ENHRY and CDR2 SYGVKD. The CDR3 has 15 amino acids. The CDR3 here is CAISAQGSSGNTIYF. For the CDR3, the DNA is TGTGCCATCAGTGCCCAGGGGAGCTCTGGAAACACCATATATTTT.

In the case of this clone: Other DNA sequences in this sample translate to the same CDR3. The rearrangement links TRBV30 to TRBJ1-5; D unclear. The CDR3 consists of 13 residues. Trimming stripped 2 bases from V and 0 bases from J, with 5 bases between. Germline loops: CDR1 GTSNPN, CDR2 SVGIG (reference sequence). The CDR3 DNA reads as TGTGCCTGGAGTCCAGATAGCAATCAGCCCCAGCATTTT. Translated: CAWSPDSNQPQHF. The full variable domain, in which reference TRBV30 and TRBJ1-5 provide the parts outside the CDR3, is SQTIHQWPATLVQPVGSPLSLECTVEGTSNPNLYWYRQAAGRGLQLLFYSVGIGQISSEVPQNLSASRPQDRQFILSSKKLLLSDSGFYLCAWSPDSNQPQHFGDGTRLSIL.

V and J are TRBV7-9 and TRBJ1-1; weak D call: TRBD1 (6 bases). In germline, CDR1 is SEHNR, CDR2 FQNEAQ (reference sequence). This CDR3 comprises 15 residues. Deletions cut 1 base from V and 1 base from J, with 10 bases between. The CDR3, as DNA: TGTGCCAGCAGCTTAGACAGGGTCGGGAACACTGAAGCTTTCTTT. Its translation is CASSLDRVGNTEAFF.

In this sample, this clone turned up a few times. The chain uses TRBV4-2 and TRBJ2-3; 9 positions match TRBD2. Germline CDR1 and CDR2: LGHNA and YNFKEQ. V lost 0 bases to trimming and J lost 1 base; unmatched junction nucleotides: 2. CDR3 length equals 16 residues. The CDR3 bases are TGTGCCAGCAGCCAAGATCGCGGGGGGGGCACAGATACGCAGTATTTT. Encoded protein: CASSQDRGGGTDTQYF.

The chain employs TRBV19 and TRBJ2-7, with D unresolved. V lost 5 bases and J lost 2, with 7 bases in between. Germline-derived CDR1 and CDR2 are LNHDA and SQIVND (reference sequence). This CDR3 spans 12 amino acids. The CDR3 DNA reads as TGTGCCAGTAGTTCCTGGACCTACGAGCAGTACTTC. This translates into CASSSWTYEQYF.

V is TRBV6-1 and J is TRBJ2-5, with TRBD2 matching 7 bases. The J segment lost 5 bases and the V segment lost 2 bases, leaving 11 bases of the junction unmatched. This CDR3 spans 16 amino acids. CDR1 is MNHNS, CDR2 SASEGT, per germline. The CDR3 spells CASSEQYRTSDETQYF. CDR3 DNA sequence: TGTGCCAGCAGTGAACAATATCGGACTAGTGATGAGACCCAGTACTTC.

The rearrangement uses TRBV19 and TRBJ1-5, with 8 bases aligning to TRBD1. The CDR3 runs 14 residues. Per the germline V gene, CDR1 is LNHDA and CDR2 is SQIVND (reference sequence). After removal of 1 base from V and 4 bases from J, the junction contained 0 bases not matched to a gene. The CDR3 DNA reads as TGTGCCAGTAGTATAGGGACAGGGAATCAGCCCCAGCATTTT. Translating it yields CASSIGTGNQPQHF.

In the case of this clone: The same CDR3 can be traced to other DNA sequences in this sample. The rearrangement links TRBV7-2 to TRBJ1-2; 7 nucleotides line up with TRBD1. The CDR3 spans 13 residues. Per germline, CDR1 SGHTA and CDR2 FQGNSA. Trimming cost V 4 bases and J 4 bases; bases outside gene matches: 3. The CDR3 is CASSSQGTYGYTF. DNA of the CDR3: TGTGCCAGCAGCTCACAGGGGACCTATGGCTACACCTTC.

The rearrangement joins TRBV4-2 to TRBJ1-1, with a weak D call TRBD1 (5 bases). The V gene lost 0 bases and the J gene lost 10 bases, with 12 bases spanning the gap. This CDR3 spans 13 amino acids. Germline V lookup: CDR1 LGHNA, CDR2 YNFKEQ. The CDR3 sequence: CASSQEGSGGAFF. DNA of the CDR3: TGTGCCAGCAGCCAAGAGGGTTCGGGGGGAGCTTTCTTT.

The chain links TRBV18 to TRBJ2-7, with D unclear. Germline V CDR1 and CDR2: KGHSH, LQKENI. CDR3 length equals 13 residues. Trimming shortened V by 2 bases and J by 4 bases, and 9 bases separated the two germline ends. CDR3 nucleotides: TGTGCCAGCTCACCAGGGTTGGGTTACGAGCAGTACTTC. Its translation: CASSPGLGYEQYF.